This entry describes one TCR beta chain. This clonotype was counted between two and nine times. No cognate antigen has been identified for it. The record has no base qualities; no much larger clone is one base away. The sample is drawn from a study of T-cell reconstitution after alpha-beta-depleted transplantation in children (dated by TCRdb to the mid-2010s). For the study in its entirety: Using TCR repertoire profiling, the study quantitatively followed how T-cell immune reconstitution unfolded in children after TCRalphabeta/CD19-depleted allogeneic hematopoietic cell transplantation.

The library was generated by PCR. The reads were generated on an Illumina HiSeq 2500. To normalize quantification of the TCRbeta repertoire, the TCR libraries were built with molecular barcoding that relied on unique molecular identifiers. TCRdb itself trimmed the public reads at Q25 with fastp, ran MiXCR and retained productive beta chains. CDR3 protein sequences are deduplicated, and each keeps its most common genes and DNA. In this sample the table shows 500,000 or so distinct CDR3 sequences, approximately 32% of which occur a single time. Clones ranked in the top ten supply 2% to 3% of the sample. The CDR3 starts with the cysteine, ends with the phenylalanine, and has 15 residues. Of the read, only the CDR3 DNA is kept; its 45 bases are in frame from base 1. V loses 0 bases of germline sequence and J loses 0 bases, and the interval between the two ends is 8 bases. According to the germline V gene, CDR1 reads MNHNS and CDR2 reads SASEGT.

The sequence derives from a human donor who donated a stem cell graft to a child with aplastic anemia. The sample here was PBMCs from the stem cell graft donor, taken from the stem cell graft. The chain is assembled from TRBV6-1 and TRBJ1-2; no D gene can be assigned with confidence. The CDR3 sequence is CASSEASTTNYGYTF. Read as DNA, the sequence is TGTGCCAGCAGTGAAGCCAGCACTACTAACTATGGCTACACCTTC.